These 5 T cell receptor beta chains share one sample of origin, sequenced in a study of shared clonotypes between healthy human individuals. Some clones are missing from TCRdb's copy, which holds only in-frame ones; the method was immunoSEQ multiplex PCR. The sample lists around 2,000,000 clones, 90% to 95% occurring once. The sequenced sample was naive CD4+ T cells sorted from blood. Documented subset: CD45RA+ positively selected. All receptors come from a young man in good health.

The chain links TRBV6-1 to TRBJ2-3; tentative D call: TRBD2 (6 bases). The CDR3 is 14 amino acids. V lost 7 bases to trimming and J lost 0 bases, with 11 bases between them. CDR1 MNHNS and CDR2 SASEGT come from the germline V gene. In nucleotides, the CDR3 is TGTGCCAGCAAGACGGGAGCCAGCACAGATACGCAGTATTTT. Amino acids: CASKTGASTDTQYF.

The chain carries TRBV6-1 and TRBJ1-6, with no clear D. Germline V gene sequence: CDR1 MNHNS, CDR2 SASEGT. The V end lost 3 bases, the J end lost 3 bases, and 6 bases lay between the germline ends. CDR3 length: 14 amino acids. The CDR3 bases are TGTGCCAGCAGTGAGGGTTTCTATAATTCACCCCTCCACTTT. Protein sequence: CASSEGFYNSPLHF.

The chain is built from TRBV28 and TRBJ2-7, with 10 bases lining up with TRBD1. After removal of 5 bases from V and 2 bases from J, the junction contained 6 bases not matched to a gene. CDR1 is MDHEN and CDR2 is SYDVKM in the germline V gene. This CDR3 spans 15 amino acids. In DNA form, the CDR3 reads TGTGCCAGCAGTACCCCCGGGACAGGGGCCTACGAGCAGTACTTC. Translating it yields CASSTPGTGAYEQYF. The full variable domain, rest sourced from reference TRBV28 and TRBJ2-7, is DVKVTQSSRYLVKRTGEKVFLECVQDMDHENMFWYRQDPGLGLRLIYFSYDVKMKEKGDIPEGYSVSREKKERFSLILESASTNQTSMYLCASSTPGTGAYEQYFGPGTRLTVT.

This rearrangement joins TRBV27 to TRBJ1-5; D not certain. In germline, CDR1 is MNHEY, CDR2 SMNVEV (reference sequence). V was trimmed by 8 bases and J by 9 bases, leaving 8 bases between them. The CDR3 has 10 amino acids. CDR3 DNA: TGTGCCAGCGGGATTTGGCCCCAGCATTTT. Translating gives CASGIWPQHF.

The CDR3 sequence is CASSYLGQGAYEQYF. CDR3 nucleotide sequence: TGTGCCAGCAGTTACCTGGGACAGGGGGCCTACGAGCAGTACTTC. This chain links TRBV6-6 with TRBJ2-7, with 11 bases aligning to TRBD1. There are 15 residues in the CDR3. Germline V gene data show CDR1 as MNHNY and CDR2 as SVGAGI (reference sequence). V was pared by 2 bases and J by 2 bases, with 2 bases of the junction left unmatched.